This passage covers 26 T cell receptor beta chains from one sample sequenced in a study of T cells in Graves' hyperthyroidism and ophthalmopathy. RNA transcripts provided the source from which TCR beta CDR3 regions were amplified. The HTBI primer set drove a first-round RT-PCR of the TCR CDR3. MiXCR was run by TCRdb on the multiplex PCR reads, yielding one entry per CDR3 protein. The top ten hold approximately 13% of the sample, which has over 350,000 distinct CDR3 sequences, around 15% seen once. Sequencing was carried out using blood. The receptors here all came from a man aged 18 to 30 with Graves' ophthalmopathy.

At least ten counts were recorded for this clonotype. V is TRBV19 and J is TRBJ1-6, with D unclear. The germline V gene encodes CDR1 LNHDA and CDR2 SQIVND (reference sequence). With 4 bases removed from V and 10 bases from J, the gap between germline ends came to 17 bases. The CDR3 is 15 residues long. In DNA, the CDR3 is TGTGCCAGTAGTAGACCGGGAGGAGGTGGGTCACCCCTCCACTTT. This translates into CASSRPGGGGSPLHF.

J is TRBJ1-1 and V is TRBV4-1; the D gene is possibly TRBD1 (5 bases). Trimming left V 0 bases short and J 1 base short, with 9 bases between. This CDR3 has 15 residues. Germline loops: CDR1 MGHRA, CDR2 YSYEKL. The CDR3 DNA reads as TGCGCCAGCAGCCAAGAATTCGGGGGGAACACTGAAGCTTTCTTT. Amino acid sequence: CASSQEFGGNTEAFF.

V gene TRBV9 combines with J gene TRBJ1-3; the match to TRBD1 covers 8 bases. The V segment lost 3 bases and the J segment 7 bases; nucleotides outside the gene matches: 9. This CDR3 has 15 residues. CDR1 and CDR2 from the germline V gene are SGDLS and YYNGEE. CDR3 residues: CASSAGQASGNTIYF. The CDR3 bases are TGTGCCAGCAGCGCGGGACAGGCGAGCGGCAACACCATATATTTT.

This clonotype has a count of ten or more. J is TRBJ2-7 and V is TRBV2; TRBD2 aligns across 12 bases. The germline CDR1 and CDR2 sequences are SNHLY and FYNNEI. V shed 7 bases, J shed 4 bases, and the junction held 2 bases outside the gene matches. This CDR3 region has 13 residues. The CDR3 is CASKLAGGYEQYF. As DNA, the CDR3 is TGTGCCAGCAAACTAGCGGGGGGTTACGAGCAGTACTTC.

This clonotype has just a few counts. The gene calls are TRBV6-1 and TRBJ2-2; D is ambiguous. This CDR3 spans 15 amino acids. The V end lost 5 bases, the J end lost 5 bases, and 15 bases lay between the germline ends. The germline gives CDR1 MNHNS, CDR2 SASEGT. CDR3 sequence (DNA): TGTGCCAGCAGTATCCCAGGTAGGAGAACCGGGGAGCTGTTTTTT. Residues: CASSIPGRRTGELFF.

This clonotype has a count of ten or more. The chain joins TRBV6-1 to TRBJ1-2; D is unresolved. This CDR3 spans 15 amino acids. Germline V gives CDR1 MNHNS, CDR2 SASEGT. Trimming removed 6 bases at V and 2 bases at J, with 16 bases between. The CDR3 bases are TGTGCCAGCAGAACGTTCGGTCATGAGAACTATGGCTACACCTTC. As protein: CASRTFGHENYGYTF.

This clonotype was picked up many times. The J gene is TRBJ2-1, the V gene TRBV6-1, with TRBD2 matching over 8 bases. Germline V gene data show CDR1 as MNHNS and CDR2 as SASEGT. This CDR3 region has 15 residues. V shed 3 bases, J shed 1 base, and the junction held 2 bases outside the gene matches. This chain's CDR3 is CASSETGGSYNEQFF. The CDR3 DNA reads TGTGCCAGCAGTGAGACGGGGGGGTCCTACAATGAGCAGTTCTTC.

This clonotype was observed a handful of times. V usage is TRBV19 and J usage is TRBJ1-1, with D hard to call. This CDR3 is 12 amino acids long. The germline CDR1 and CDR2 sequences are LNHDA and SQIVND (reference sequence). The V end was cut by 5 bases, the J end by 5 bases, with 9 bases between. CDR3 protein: CASSLGKTEAFF. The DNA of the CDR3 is TGTGCCAGTAGTCTAGGGAAAACTGAAGCTTTCTTT.

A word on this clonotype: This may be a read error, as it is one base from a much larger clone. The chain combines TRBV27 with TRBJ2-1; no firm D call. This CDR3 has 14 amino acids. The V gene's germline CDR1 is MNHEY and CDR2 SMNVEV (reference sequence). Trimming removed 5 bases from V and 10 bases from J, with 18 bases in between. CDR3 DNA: TGTGCCAGCAGTCTCAGACTCCCAGCCTACGAGCAGTTCTTC. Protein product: CASSLRLPAYEQFF.

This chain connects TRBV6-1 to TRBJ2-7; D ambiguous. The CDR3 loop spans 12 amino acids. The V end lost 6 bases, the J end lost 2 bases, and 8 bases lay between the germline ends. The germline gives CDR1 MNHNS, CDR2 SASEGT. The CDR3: CASRPYPYEQYF. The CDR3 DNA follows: TGTGCCAGCAGACCTTACCCCTACGAGCAGTACTTC.

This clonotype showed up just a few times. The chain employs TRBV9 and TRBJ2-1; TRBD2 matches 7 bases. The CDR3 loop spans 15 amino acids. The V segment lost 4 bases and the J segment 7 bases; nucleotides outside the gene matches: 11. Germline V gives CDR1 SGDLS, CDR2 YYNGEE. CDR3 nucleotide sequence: TGTGCCAGCAGCCCCGGGACTACCCTTTGGAATGAGCAGTTCTTC. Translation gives CASSPGTTLWNEQFF.

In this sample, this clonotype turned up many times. This CDR3 is CASSLAGTGALYGYTF. CDR3 coding DNA: TGTGCCAGCAGCTTAGCCGGGACAGGAGCCCTCTATGGCTACACCTTC. J is TRBJ1-2 and V is TRBV11-2, with TRBD1 matching over 8 bases. The germline gives CDR1 SGHAT, CDR2 FQNNGV. This CDR3 spans 16 amino acids. Germline trimming cut 1 base from V and 4 bases from J; bases unmatched to any gene: 8.

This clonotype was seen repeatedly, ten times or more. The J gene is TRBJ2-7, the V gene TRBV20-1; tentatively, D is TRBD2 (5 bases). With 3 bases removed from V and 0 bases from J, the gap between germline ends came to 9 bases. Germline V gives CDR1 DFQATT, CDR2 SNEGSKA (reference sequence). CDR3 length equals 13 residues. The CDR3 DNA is TGCAGTGCTAGCGAGGGAAGCTCCTACGAGCAGTACTTC. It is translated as CSASEGSSYEQYF.

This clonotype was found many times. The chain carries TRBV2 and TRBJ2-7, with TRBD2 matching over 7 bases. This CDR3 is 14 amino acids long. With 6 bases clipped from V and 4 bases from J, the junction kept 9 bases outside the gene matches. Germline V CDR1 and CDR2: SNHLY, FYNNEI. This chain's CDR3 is CASREGGHAYEQYF. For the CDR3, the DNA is TGTGCCAGCAGAGAGGGAGGGCATGCTTACGAGCAGTACTTC.

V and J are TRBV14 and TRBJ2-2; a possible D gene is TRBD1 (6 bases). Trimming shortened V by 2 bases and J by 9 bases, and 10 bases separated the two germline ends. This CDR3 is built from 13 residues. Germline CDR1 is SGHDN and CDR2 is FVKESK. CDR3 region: CASSQLDRRELFF. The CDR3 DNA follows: TGTGCCAGCAGCCAACTTGACAGGCGGGAGCTGTTTTTT.

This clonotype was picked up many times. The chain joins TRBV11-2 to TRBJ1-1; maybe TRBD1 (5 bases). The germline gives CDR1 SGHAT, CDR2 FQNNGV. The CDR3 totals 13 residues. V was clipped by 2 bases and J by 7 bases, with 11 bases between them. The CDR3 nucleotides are TGTGCCAGCAGCTTATGGGGGTCCATTGAAGCTTTCTTT. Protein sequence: CASSLWGSIEAFF.

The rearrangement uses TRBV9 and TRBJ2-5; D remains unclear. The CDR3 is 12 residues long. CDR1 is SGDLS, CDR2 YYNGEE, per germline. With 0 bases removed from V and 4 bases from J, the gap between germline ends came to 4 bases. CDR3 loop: CASSVGRETQYF. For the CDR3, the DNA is TGTGCCAGCAGCGTAGGGCGAGAGACCCAGTACTTC.

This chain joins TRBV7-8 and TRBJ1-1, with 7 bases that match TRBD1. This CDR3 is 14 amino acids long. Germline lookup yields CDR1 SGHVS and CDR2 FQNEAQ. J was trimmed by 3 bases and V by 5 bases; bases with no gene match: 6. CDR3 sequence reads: CASSLIRGDTEAFF. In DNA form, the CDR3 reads TGTGCCAGCAGCCTCATCAGGGGGGACACTGAAGCTTTCTTT.

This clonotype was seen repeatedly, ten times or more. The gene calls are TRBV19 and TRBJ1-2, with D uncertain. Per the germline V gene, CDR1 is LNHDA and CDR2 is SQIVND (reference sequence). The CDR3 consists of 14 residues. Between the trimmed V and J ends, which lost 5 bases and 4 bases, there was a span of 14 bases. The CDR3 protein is CASSAIQGSYGYTF. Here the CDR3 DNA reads TGTGCCAGTAGTGCCATCCAAGGGAGCTATGGCTACACCTTC.

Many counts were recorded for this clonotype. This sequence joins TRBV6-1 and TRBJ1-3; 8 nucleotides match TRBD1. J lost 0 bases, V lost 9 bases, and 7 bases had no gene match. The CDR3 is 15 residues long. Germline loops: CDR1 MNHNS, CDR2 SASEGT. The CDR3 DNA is TGTGCCAGTCGAAGGGACAGGTACTCTGGAAACACCATATATTTT. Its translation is CASRRDRYSGNTIYF.

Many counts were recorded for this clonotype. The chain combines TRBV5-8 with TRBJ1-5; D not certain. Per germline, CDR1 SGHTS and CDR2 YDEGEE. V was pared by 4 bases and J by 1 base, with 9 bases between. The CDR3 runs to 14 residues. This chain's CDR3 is CASSKVGSNQPQHF. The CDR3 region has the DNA TGTGCCAGCAGCAAGGTGGGGAGCAATCAGCCCCAGCATTTT.

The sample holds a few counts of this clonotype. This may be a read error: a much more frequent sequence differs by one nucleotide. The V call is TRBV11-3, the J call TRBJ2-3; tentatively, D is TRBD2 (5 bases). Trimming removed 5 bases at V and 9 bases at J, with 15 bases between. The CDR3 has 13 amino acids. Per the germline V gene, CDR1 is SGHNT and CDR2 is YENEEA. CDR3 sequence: CASSAPGLPTQYF. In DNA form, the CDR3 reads TGTGCCAGCAGCGCTCCCGGACTCCCGACGCAGTATTTT.

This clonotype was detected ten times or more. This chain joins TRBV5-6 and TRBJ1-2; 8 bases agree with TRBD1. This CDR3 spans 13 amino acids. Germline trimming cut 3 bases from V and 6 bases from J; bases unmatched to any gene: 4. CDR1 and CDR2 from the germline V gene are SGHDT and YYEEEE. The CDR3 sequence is CASSSGQVNGYTF. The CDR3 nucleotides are TGTGCCAGCAGCTCGGGACAGGTGAATGGCTACACCTTC.

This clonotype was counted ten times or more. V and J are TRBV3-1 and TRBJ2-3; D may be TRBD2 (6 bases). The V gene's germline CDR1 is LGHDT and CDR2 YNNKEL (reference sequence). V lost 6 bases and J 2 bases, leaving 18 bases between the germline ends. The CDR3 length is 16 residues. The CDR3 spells CASRSDSWGVTDTQYF. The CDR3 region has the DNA TGTGCCAGCAGAAGCGACTCCTGGGGGGTCACAGATACGCAGTATTTT.

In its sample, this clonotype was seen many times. CDR3 sequence (DNA): TGCGCCAGCAGCCAACATGACAGGGCTAATGAGCAGTTCTTC. This gives the protein CASSQHDRANEQFF. The chain joins TRBV4-1 to TRBJ2-1, with 7 positions matching TRBD1. Germline assignment: CDR1 MGHRA and CDR2 YSYEKL. CDR3 length equals 14 residues. With V trimmed by 2 bases and J by 7 bases, 5 bases remained unmatched.

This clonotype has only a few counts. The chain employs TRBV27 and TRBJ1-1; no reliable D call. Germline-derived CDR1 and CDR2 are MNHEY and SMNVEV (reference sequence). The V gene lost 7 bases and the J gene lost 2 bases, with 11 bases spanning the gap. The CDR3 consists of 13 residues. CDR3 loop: CASMSQLNTEAFF. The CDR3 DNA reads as TGTGCCAGCATGTCACAGCTCAACACTGAAGCTTTCTTT.